This paragraph covers one T cell receptor (beta chain) sequence. The CDR3 consists of 14 residues. V was shortened by 1 base and J by 5 bases, with 11 bases between the two germline ends. Germline V gene data show CDR1 as KGHSH and CDR2 as LQKENI. The protocol was immunoSEQ multiplex PCR, while the TCRdb copy is restricted to in-frame clones and leaves out a portion. Seen here are about 35,000 clones, over 75% observed once, and the top ten hold 40% to 50%. The data were taken from a study of blood T cell repertoires in COVID-19. Sequencing was done on a sample of peripheral blood. This receptor was obtained from a human donor in a cohort sampled during active COVID-19. V and J are TRBV18 and TRBJ1-1; a possible D gene is TRBD1 (5 bases). CDR3 region: CASSPLGGRTEAFF. DNA of the CDR3: TGTGCCAGCTCACCACTCGGGGGAAGGACTGAAGCTTTCTTT. The variable domain in full, completed from reference TRBV18 and TRBJ1-1, reads NAGVMQNPRHLVRRRGQEARLRCSPMKGHSHVYWYRQLPEEGLKFMVYLQKENIIDESGMPKERFSAEFPKEGPSILRIQQVVRGDSAAYFCASSPLGGRTEAFFGQGTRLTVV.